The clone carrying this T cell receptor beta chain was seen ten or more times. Its specificity is unknown. Amplification targeted TCR beta CDR3 regions from RNA transcripts. TCR CDR3 underwent first-round RT-PCR with the HTBI primer set. In TCRdb, the multiplex PCR reads were re-called with MiXCR into one record per CDR3 protein. The top ten clones hold 15% to 20% of a sample with 540,000 or so distinct CDR3 sequences, around 42% of them seen once. Germline V gene data show CDR1 as SQVTM and CDR2 as ANQGSEA. The CDR3 sequence is 13 residues long. The V and J ends lost 4 bases and 7 bases, in that order; junction bases with no gene match: 6. The sample comes from a study of T cells in Graves' hyperthyroidism and ophthalmopathy. Notes on the study in general: The model identified upcoming ophthalmopathy a median about 7.1 months ahead of onset. Among thyroid clonotypes expanded above 0.001, most also appeared in blood. A model built on 13 V-J features separated ophthalmopathy from stable hyperthyroidism.

The diagnoses drew upon clinical symptoms, serum thyroxine and TRAb, thyroid ultrasound and orbital computed tomography. This sequence originates from an adult woman with Graves' disease, either hyperthyroidism or ophthalmopathy (not recorded which). V usage is TRBV29-1 and J usage is TRBJ2-7, with 11 positions matching TRBD1. Sequenced: peripheral blood or thyroid tissue (not recorded which). The CDR3 protein is CSVGGDRGREQYF. The CDR3 DNA follows: TGCAGCGTTGGTGGGGACAGGGGGAGGGAGCAGTACTTC.